These 14 T cell receptor beta chains originate from one sample sequenced in a study of Ad26.COV2.S vaccination and SARS-CoV-2 variants. Treatment: around 19 received Ad26.COV2.S at low or high dose, single or two shots; roughly five received placebo; per-sample allocation not given. Sampling took place 63 days after the first vaccine or placebo injection. Measured with immunoSEQ multiplex PCR; TCRdb has only the in-frame clones, and not every one. This table holds around 380,000 clones, approximately 91% found once. The specimen comprised peripheral blood, sampled in a trial of Ad26.COV2.S vaccine versus placebo. Every receptor here comes from a person aged 18 to 65 who received the Ad26.COV2.S COVID-19 vaccine or a placebo.

The CDR3 bases are TGTGCCAGCGCGCGGGGGAGCTCCTACAATGAGCAGTTCTTC. It encodes CASARGSSYNEQFF. The chain combines TRBV7-8 with TRBJ2-1; 7 bases are shared with TRBD2. The V and J ends lost 8 bases and 0 bases, in that order; junction bases with no gene match: 4. The germline V gene encodes CDR1 SGHVS and CDR2 FQNEAQ. The CDR3 runs 14 residues.

The chain carries TRBV24-1 and TRBJ2-2, with D hard to call. The V gene's germline CDR1 is KGHDR and CDR2 SFDVKD. This CDR3 has 12 residues. V was shortened by 4 bases and J by 6 bases, with 5 bases between the two germline ends. The CDR3 sequence is CATSEGPGELFF. In nucleotides, the CDR3 is TGTGCCACCAGTGAGGGTCCCGGGGAGCTGTTTTTT.

This clone showed up just once. This chain joins TRBV18 and TRBJ1-5; D is unclear. V shed 4 bases and J shed 3 bases, with 13 bases lying between them. The CDR3 has 15 residues. Per the germline V gene, CDR1 is KGHSH and CDR2 is LQKENI. CDR3: CASSHARFPNQPQHF. Written as DNA, the CDR3 is TGTGCCAGCTCACACGCACGATTTCCCAATCAGCCCCAGCATTTT.

The chain links TRBV6-1 to TRBJ1-4; 7 bases line up with TRBD1. The V segment lost 1 base and the J segment 1 base; nucleotides outside the gene matches: 12. This CDR3 region has 19 residues. Germline-derived CDR1 and CDR2 are MNHNS and SASEGT. CDR3 nucleotides: TGTGCCAGCAGTGAAGTTACGGCAGGGGGAATGAGAACTAATGAAAAACTGTTTTTT. Translation: CASSEVTAGGMRTNEKLFF.

The chain carries TRBV5-1 and TRBJ2-7, with 11 bases that match TRBD1. J lost 3 bases, V lost 5 bases, and 10 bases had no gene match. The germline CDR1 and CDR2 sequences are SGHRS and YFSETQ. This CDR3 has 16 amino acids. This chain's CDR3 is CASSSGQGAQVYEQYF. The CDR3 DNA reads TGCGCCAGCAGTTCCGGACAGGGGGCGCAGGTCTACGAGCAGTACTTC.

V and J are TRBV5-4 and TRBJ2-3; D may be TRBD1 or TRBD2 (6 bases each). Germline lookup yields CDR1 SGHNT and CDR2 YYREEE (reference sequence). This CDR3 has 13 amino acids. V lost 5 bases to trimming and J lost 5 bases, with 12 bases between them. This CDR3 reads CASRVGGGDTQYF. In nucleotides, the CDR3 is TGTGCCAGCAGGGTGGGGGGCGGAGATACGCAGTATTTT.

Remarks on this clone: The conserved phenylalanine or tryptophan is not found at the CDR3 terminus, so this likely reflects a read error. The limits of the CDR3 on the DNA are not certain, so only TCRdb's listed CDR3 is given. The rearrangement uses TRBV12-3 or TRBV12-4 and TRBJ1-1. Ends included, the CDR3 has 12 residues. CDR3 in amino acids: CASSGGGASPVL.

This chain connects TRBV9 to TRBJ2-2; TRBD1 aligns across 7 bases. Germline assignment: CDR1 SGDLS and CDR2 YYNGEE. The CDR3 contains 14 residues. Unmatched junction bases numbered 6, after V lost 4 bases and J lost 6 bases. For the CDR3, the DNA is TGTGCCAGCAGCACCCGACAGGGATCCGGGGAGCTGTTTTTT. This encodes CASSTRQGSGELFF.

The rearrangement links TRBV5-1 to TRBJ2-3; the D gene is possibly TRBD2 (6 bases). Trimming removed 3 bases from V and 2 bases from J, with 16 bases in between. The CDR3 totals 16 residues. In germline, CDR1 is SGHRS, CDR2 YFSETQ. As DNA, the CDR3 is TGCGCCAGCAGCTACCGGGGGACCACTACCACAGATACGCAGTATTTT. Translation: CASSYRGTTTTDTQYF. Complete variable domain (other parts from reference TRBV5-1 and TRBJ2-3): KAGVTQTPRYLIKTRGQQVTLSCSPISGHRSVSWYQQTPGQGLQFLFEYFSETQRNKGNFPGRFSGRQFSNSRSEMNVSTLELGDSALYLCASSYRGTTTTDTQYFGPGTRLTVL.

This clone was counted a few times. The chain uses TRBV2 and TRBJ2-7; 9 bases line up with TRBD1. Germline V lookup: CDR1 SNHLY, CDR2 FYNNEI. Trimming at V came to 6 bases and at J to 5 bases, leaving 5 bases not matched to a gene. This CDR3 has 13 amino acids. The DNA of the CDR3 is TGTGCCAGCAGGACGGACAGGGGTAACGAGCAGTACTTC. This gives the protein CASRTDRGNEQYF.

The chain couples TRBV12-5 to TRBJ2-1, with TRBD2 matching 15 bases. Losses at the gene ends were 1 base for V and 5 bases for J; bases not matched to a gene: 0. The CDR3 sequence is 16 residues long. Germline V gene lookup returns CDR1 LGHNT and CDR2 FRNRAP. CDR3 loop: CASGLGTSGGDNEQFF. CDR3 bases: TGTGCTAGTGGTTTGGGGACTAGCGGGGGGGACAATGAGCAGTTCTTC.

The rearrangement joins TRBV7-2 to TRBJ2-1; 13 positions agree with TRBD2. The CDR3 is 18 amino acids. V gave up 1 base and J gave up 10 bases; unmatched junction bases: 13. Germline assignment: CDR1 SGHTA and CDR2 FQGNSA. In nucleotides, the CDR3 is TGTGCCAGCAGCTTAGGCGGAAAAACTAGCGGGGGGGCTGGAGAGCAGTTCTTC. Protein product: CASSLGGKTSGGAGEQFF. Complete variable domain (other parts from reference TRBV7-2 and TRBJ2-1): GAGVSQSPSNKVTEKGKDVELRCDPISGHTALYWYRQSLGQGLEFLIYFQGNSAPDKSGLPSDRFSAERTGGSVSTLTIQRTQQEDSAVYLCASSLGGKTSGGAGEQFFGPGTRLTVL.

The chain has TRBV3-1 (or the pseudogene TRBV3-2) and TRBJ1-2; D is uncertain. V was pared by 1 base and J by 8 bases, with 11 bases between. The V gene's germline CDR1 is LGHDT and CDR2 YNNKEL (reference sequence). This CDR3 contains 13 residues. Here the CDR3 DNA reads TGTGCCAGCAGCCAAGGCGATTCCCGGGGCTACACCTTC. This codes for CASSQGDSRGYTF.

This clone was detected a few times. The gene calls are TRBV27 and TRBJ2-1; the D gene is possibly TRBD1 (6 bases). The V gene lost 7 bases and the J gene lost 8 bases, with 21 bases spanning the gap. Germline loops: CDR1 MNHEY, CDR2 SMNVEV (reference sequence). The CDR3 has 15 amino acids. Written as DNA, the CDR3 is TGTGCCAGCATCCCAAAGAGGGGGATGGGGGATGAGCAGTTCTTC. Its translation is CASIPKRGMGDEQFF.